Included here is one T cell receptor (beta chain) sequence, with context. The antigen this receptor binds is unknown. Per-base quality was not reported, and no clone a single base away is much larger than it. The data derive from a study of blood T cell repertoires in COVID-19 (dated by TCRdb to 2020 to 2021). General notes on the study: Samples covering the acute and convalescent phases of COVID-19 were provided by collaborators in the United States, Italy and Spain. Where available, HLA class I and class II types were taken from metadata supplied by the sample provider and were not determined by assay-based typing. A de-identified subject ID, COVID-19 status, age in years and sex were almost always included in the sample metadata. The prospective study material was composed of cDNA or gDNA derived from T cells, B-cell-depleted T cells, or PBMCs. The samples were drawn from two sources: the first 160 participants of the ongoing ImmuneRACE study, and fewer than 1,500 subjects contributed by 6 global collaborators. The repertoires were made available in a free public database intended to serve as a resource for research on the immune response to SARS-CoV-2. Subjects who had been exposed to COVID-19, were actively infected with it, or had recovered from it provided the deeply sampled blood TCRbeta repertoires that made up the dataset.

Based on the germline V gene, the CDR1 and CDR2 sequences are ENHRY and SYGVKD. V loses 4 bases of germline sequence and J loses 7 bases, and the interval between the two ends is 19 bases. Measured from the cysteine to the phenylalanine, the CDR3 is 16 residues long. The sequence is cut down to CDR3 DNA, 48 bases in frame from base 1. A second Seattle source provided samples from volunteer blood donors who had recovered from COVID-19. Each collaborating institution followed its own protocols to collect whole blood in K2EDTA tubes. For TCRbeta analysis, collaborators shipped samples in one of three forms: frozen whole blood, isolated PBMCs, or DNA extracted from either of those sample types. Broad study findings and their caveats: Clinical and demographic metadata were provided uncurated, with the amount varying by source and participant.

The immunoSEQ Assay, a bias-controlled multiplex PCR, was used to amplify TCRbeta CDR3 regions from genomic DNA. The study's processing was this. The number of nucleated cells in each sample was estimated by amplification of reference gene primers within the assay. To quantify the absolute abundance of each unique TCRbeta CDR3 rearrangement, sequence reads were collapsed and filtered. For each sample, productive Simpson clonality was calculated as the square root of Simpson's diversity index over productive rearrangements. TCRdb carries this immuneACCESS record with in-frame sequences only. Its versions omit some clonotypes, under half of them owing to an unresolved V gene in the studies checked, with the rest unexplained. The D gene and trimming were derived from the DNA, and the V and J assignments and clone size from that table. The table for this sample lists around 230,000 clones; 84% of them were counted only once. The ten top clones hold 2% to 2.5% of the sample.

The sequence was obtained from a man aged 35 to 55 who had recovered from COVID-19. Sample: peripheral blood. This chain joins TRBV10-3 to TRBJ2-2, with a weak D call of TRBD2 (6 bases match). The CDR3 sequence is CAISGGRDSRGGELFF. The DNA sequence is as follows: TGTGCCATCAGTGGGGGAAGGGACTCACGGGGCGGGGAGCTGTTTTTT.